Listed below are T cell receptor beta chains from one sample, sequenced in a study of blood T cell repertoires in COVID-19. Libraries were prepared by immunoSEQ multiplex PCR; TCRdb keeps only in-frame clonotypes and omits some of them. This table holds about 140,000 clones, approximately 80% found once. Specimen: peripheral blood. Receptors originate from a woman aged 55-70 years with acute or convalescent COVID-19. The CDR3 runs from the conserved cysteine through the conserved F or W. A D gene is named only where the DNA matches it firmly. Clone size is not always given. Where it is, it says once, few, many or a class for expanded clones.

CDR3nt: TGTGCCAGCAGCTTATTGACTAGCGCCAACACCGGGGAGCTGTTTTTT
CDR3aa: CASSLLTSANTGELFF
v_gene: TRBV9
j_gene: TRBJ2-2
abundance: -
d_gene: TRBD2

CDR3nt: TGTGCCAGCAGTTACTCGATTCAGATTGGCTATGGCTACACCTTC
CDR3aa: CASSYSIQIGYGYTF
v_gene: TRBV6-5
j_gene: TRBJ1-2
abundance: -
d_gene: -

CDR3nt: TGTGCCAGTAGTAAAGGGGTAGGGTATACTGAAGCTTTCTTT
CDR3aa: CASSKGVGYTEAFF
v_gene: TRBV19
j_gene: TRBJ1-1
abundance: -
d_gene: -

CDR3nt: TGTGCCAGCAGCTTCGCACTAGCGGTCAATGAGCAGTTCTTC
CDR3aa: CASSFALAVNEQFF
v_gene: TRBV7-9
j_gene: TRBJ2-1
abundance: -
d_gene: TRBD2

CDR3nt: TGCGCCAGCAGCTTGGCGCAGGGGACGCAGTATTTT
CDR3aa: CASSLAQGTQYF
v_gene: TRBV5-1
j_gene: TRBJ2-3
abundance: -
d_gene: -

CDR3nt: TGCGCCAGCAGCTTAGTTCGCGGTAGCGGGACCTACAATGAGCAGTTCTTC
CDR3aa: CASSLVRGSGTYNEQFF
v_gene: TRBV5-1
j_gene: TRBJ2-1
abundance: -
d_gene: TRBD2

CDR3nt: TGTGCCAGCAGGCCCGGGCGAGAGGGAATGAACACTGAAGCTTTCTTT
CDR3aa: CASRPGREGMNTEAFF
v_gene: TRBV7-9
j_gene: TRBJ1-1
abundance: -
d_gene: -

CDR3nt: TGTGCCAGCAGCCCCAGGGAGGGAGACACCGGGGAGCTGTTTTTT
CDR3aa: CASSPREGDTGELFF
v_gene: TRBV5-6
j_gene: TRBJ2-2
abundance: -
d_gene: TRBD2

CDR3nt: TGTGCCAGCAGCCTCCAAGCGGGAGAACCTGAGCAGTTCTTC
CDR3aa: CASSLQAGEPEQFF
v_gene: TRBV7-2
j_gene: TRBJ2-1
abundance: -
d_gene: TRBD2

CDR3nt: TGCGCCAGCAGCCAAGCGGGAGAGACGGGGCAGCCCCAGCATTTT
CDR3aa: CASSQAGETGQPQHF
v_gene: TRBV4-1
j_gene: TRBJ1-5
abundance: -
d_gene: -

CDR3nt: TGTGCCAGCAGCTATACAGGATCTGGAAACACCATATATTTT
CDR3aa: CASSYTGSGNTIYF
v_gene: TRBV11-2
j_gene: TRBJ1-3
abundance: few
d_gene: -

CDR3nt: TGTGCCAGCAGCTTTTCATGGACAAACGCCAGGGAGACCCAGTACTTC
CDR3aa: CASSFSWTNARETQYF
v_gene: TRBV13
j_gene: TRBJ2-5
abundance: -
d_gene: -

CDR3nt: TGCGCCAGCAGCCAAGCTACTGAGCAGTTCTTC
CDR3aa: CASSQATEQFF
v_gene: TRBV4-1
j_gene: TRBJ2-1
abundance: -
d_gene: -

CDR3nt: TGTGCCAGCAGCCGCCCCCTTCGGCGGGATAAGCTGTTTTTT
CDR3aa: CASSRPLRRDKLFF
v_gene: TRBV7-8
j_gene: TRBJ2-2
abundance: few
d_gene: -

CDR3nt: TGTGCCAGCAGTTACGACAGTTACACTGAAGCTTTCTTT
CDR3aa: CASSYDSYTEAFF
v_gene: TRBV6-5
j_gene: TRBJ1-1
abundance: -
d_gene: -

CDR3nt: TGTGCCAGCAGTCCGACTTGGCCTTCTGGAAACACCATATATTTT
CDR3aa: CASSPTWPSGNTIYF
v_gene: TRBV28
j_gene: TRBJ1-3
abundance: -
d_gene: -

CDR3nt: TGTGCCATCAGTGAGCCTAGCGGGAGGACAGATACGCAGTATTTT
CDR3aa: CAISEPSGRTDTQYF
v_gene: TRBV10-3
j_gene: TRBJ2-3
abundance: -
d_gene: TRBD2

CDR3nt: TGTGCCAGCAGTTTAGGGGGGGCCAATGAGCAGTTCTTC
CDR3aa: CASSLGGANEQFF
v_gene: TRBV28
j_gene: TRBJ2-1
abundance: -
d_gene: -

CDR3nt: TGTGCCAGCACCCCCTCCGGGACAGGCTACTATGGCTACACCTTC
CDR3aa: CASTPSGTGYYGYTF
v_gene: TRBV28
j_gene: TRBJ1-2
abundance: -
d_gene: TRBD1

CDR3nt: TGTGCCAGCACCCGGCAGGCCTATAATTCACCCCTCCACTTT
CDR3aa: CASTRQAYNSPLHF
v_gene: TRBV6-5
j_gene: TRBJ1-6
abundance: -
d_gene: -